Listed below are T cell receptor beta chains from one sample, sequenced in a study of cytomegalovirus exposure and HLA in healthy donors. Assay: immunoSEQ multiplex PCR; the TCRdb copy retains only in-frame clones and omits some. The sample has approximately 100,000 clones, approximately 72% seen once; the top ten hold about 2.1%. The sample comprised PBMCs. The receptors derive from a woman in her thirties or forties in good health and CMV-seronegative. Both conserved end residues are part of each CDR3. A D gene is named only where the DNA matches it firmly. A clone size is listed for some rows: how often the clone was seen (once, few, many), or a class if it is expanded.

v_gene	j_gene	d_gene	abundance	CDR3aa	CDR3nt
TRBV6-1	TRBJ1-4	TRBD1	NA	CASRTGFNEKLFF	TGTGCCAGCAGGACAGGGTTTAATGAAAAACTGTTTTTT
TRBV27	TRBJ2-7	NA	NA	CASSTSGERYEQYF	TGTGCCAGCAGTACCTCAGGGGAAAGATACGAGCAGTACTTC
TRBV19	TRBJ2-1	NA	NA	CASSWGDAYGNEQFF	TGTGCCAGTAGTTGGGGGGACGCCTACGGGAATGAGCAGTTCTTC
TRBV7-9	TRBJ2-5	TRBD1	NA	CASSLAGTGKETQYF	TGTGCCAGCAGCTTAGCCGGGACAGGGAAAGAGACCCAGTACTTC
TRBV4-2	TRBJ2-7	TRBD2	NA	CASSLTLAGGSYEQYF	TGTGCCAGCAGCCTTACTTTAGCGGGGGGGAGCTACGAGCAGTACTTC
TRBV27	TRBJ1-4	TRBD1	NA	CASSFGTEVEKLFF	TGTGCCAGCAGTTTTGGGACAGAGGTTGAAAAACTGTTTTTT
TRBV27	TRBJ2-7	TRBD2	NA	CASRASGSSGQYF	TGTGCCAGCAGGGCTAGCGGGAGTTCGGGGCAGTACTTC
TRBV7-2	TRBJ2-5	TRBD2	few	CASSTISGGDGETQYF	TGTGCCAGCAGCACCATTAGCGGGGGGGATGGAGAGACCCAGTACTTC
TRBV4-1	TRBJ1-2	TRBD1	few	CASSRDRNNYGYTF	TGCGCCAGCAGCCGGGACAGAAATAACTATGGCTACACCTTC
TRBV11-2	TRBJ1-5	NA	NA	CASSARGDSNQPQHF	TGTGCCAGCTCGGCAAGGGGTGATAGCAATCAGCCCCAGCATTTT
TRBV25-1	TRBJ1-5	NA	few	CASSPPGSTSNQPQHF	TGTGCCAGCAGTCCACCGGGATCCACAAGCAATCAGCCCCAGCATTTT
TRBV27	TRBJ2-5	NA	NA	CASSLLGEETQYF	TGTGCCAGCAGTTTATTAGGGGAAGAGACCCAGTACTTC
TRBV9	TRBJ2-3	TRBD1	NA	CASSRDSIADTQYF	TGTGCCAGTTCCCGGGACAGTATCGCAGATACGCAGTATTTT
TRBV5-4	TRBJ2-5	TRBD2	few	CASSGGGAETQYF	TGTGCCAGCAGTGGGGGGGGAGCGGAGACCCAGTACTTC
TRBV7-2	TRBJ2-3	NA	few	CASSLGGTGTDTQYF	TGTGCCAGCAGCTTAGGCGGGACTGGCACAGATACGCAGTATTTT
TRBV5-6	TRBJ2-7	NA	NA	CASSFVDRSVEQYF	TGTGCCAGCAGCTTTGTAGATCGATCGGTCGAGCAGTACTTC
TRBV6-1	TRBJ2-7	NA	NA	CASSELGPLYEQYF	TGTGCCAGCAGTGAATTGGGGCCTCTCTACGAGCAGTACTTC
TRBV10-1	TRBJ2-7	TRBD2	NA	CASSESSSGPYEQYF	TGCGCCAGCAGTGAGTCTTCTAGCGGGCCCTACGAGCAGTACTTC
TRBV19	TRBJ1-1	NA	NA	CASSGNRVSEAFF	TGTGCCAGTAGTGGTAACAGGGTTTCGGAAGCTTTCTTT
TRBV11-2	TRBJ2-7	TRBD1	NA	CASSPNGQGQYEQYF	TGTGCCAGCAGCCCGAATGGACAGGGCCAGTACGAGCAGTACTTC
TRBV28	TRBJ1-1	NA	NA	CASSLEGGDTEAFF	TGTGCCAGCAGTTTAGAAGGGGGGGACACTGAAGCTTTCTTT
TRBV19	TRBJ2-7	TRBD2	NA	CASSGTSGVYEQYF	TGTGCCAGTAGTGGGACTAGCGGGGTCTACGAGCAGTACTTC
TRBV7-2	TRBJ1-5	NA	NA	CASSRQGNQPQHF	TGTGCCAGCAGCAGACAGGGCAATCAGCCCCAGCATTTT
TRBV19	TRBJ1-5	NA	few	CASSETRSQPQHF	TGTGCCAGTAGCGAGACTCGATCCCAGCCCCAGCATTTT
TRBV29-1	TRBJ2-7	NA	NA	CSVVFLGSEQYF	TGCAGCGTTGTCTTCCTAGGTTCCGAGCAGTACTTC
TRBV13	TRBJ2-7	TRBD2	once	CASTAGTSGIEQYF	TGTGCCAGCACCGCCGGGACTAGCGGGATAGAGCAGTACTTC
TRBV4-3	TRBJ2-7	TRBD1	medium-sized	CASSQALGTGSYEQYF	TGCGCCAGCAGCCAAGCCCTTGGGACAGGTTCCTACGAGCAGTACTTC
TRBV13	TRBJ2-4	TRBD1	NA	CASSSHGQGGNIQYF	TGTGCCAGCAGCTCTCACGGACAGGGGGGAAACATTCAGTACTTC
TRBV4-1	TRBJ2-5	NA	NA	CASSQASYPQETQYF	TGCGCCAGCAGCCAAGCGAGCTACCCCCAAGAGACCCAGTACTTC
TRBV19	TRBJ2-1	TRBD2	few	CASSMQLAGGFSYNEQFF	TGTGCCAGTAGTATGCAGCTAGCGGGGGGGTTCTCCTACAATGAGCAGTTCTTC
TRBV9	TRBJ1-1	TRBD1	NA	CASGGGQMNTEAFF	TGTGCCAGCGGAGGGGGACAGATGAACACTGAAGCTTTCTTT
TRBV29-1	TRBJ2-5	TRBD1	NA	CSVESPLDRGKETQYF	TGCAGCGTTGAAAGCCCCTTGGACAGGGGGAAAGAGACCCAGTACTTC
TRBV29-1	TRBJ1-3	NA	few	CSVGTGSGNTIYF	TGCAGCGTTGGGACTGGTTCTGGAAACACCATATATTTT
TRBV27	TRBJ2-1	TRBD2	NA	CASSLSSGRSYNEQFF	TGTGCCAGCAGTTTATCTAGCGGGAGATCCTACAATGAGCAGTTCTTC
TRBV7-8	TRBJ2-2	TRBD1	NA	CASSLMGQVIYTGELFF	TGTGCCAGCAGCTTAATGGGACAGGTCATATACACCGGGGAGCTGTTTTTT